The 11 T cell receptor beta chains given below trace back to one sample, sequenced in a study of blood T cell repertoires in COVID-19. Sequenced by immunoSEQ multiplex PCR; TCRdb stores in-frame clones only, minus some. The sample lists 200,000 or so clones, roughly 80% occurring once. Sequenced material: PBMCs or T cells enriched from blood (not recorded which). These TCRs come from a man in his forties who had recovered from COVID-19.

The gene calls are TRBV5-1 and TRBJ2-5; 7 nucleotides match TRBD2. Germline assignment: CDR1 SGHRS and CDR2 YFSETQ. V trimming: 1 base; J trimming: 1 base; junction bases outside the gene matches: 7. The length of the CDR3 is 16 residues. The CDR3 loop is CASSLRASGRQETQYF. CDR3 coding DNA: TGCGCCAGCAGCTTGAGGGCTAGCGGTCGCCAAGAGACCCAGTACTTC.

This sequence joins TRBV14 and TRBJ1-1; D possibly corresponds to TRBD1 (5 bases). CDR3 length: 15 amino acids. Germline CDR1 SGHDN, CDR2 FVKESK. The germline V and J ends were trimmed by 5 bases and 4 bases, with 17 bases remaining between them. The chain's CDR3 is CASSSFGGVGTEAFF. The CDR3 DNA sequence: TGTGCCAGCAGCTCGTTCGGGGGGGTGGGCACTGAAGCTTTCTTT. The full variable domain, rest sourced from reference TRBV14 and TRBJ1-1, is EAGVTQFPSHSVIEKGQTVTLRCDPISGHDNLYWYRRVMGKEIKFLLHFVKESKQDESGMPNNRFLAERTGGTYSTLKVQPAELEDSGVYFCASSSFGGVGTEAFFGQGTRLTVV.

The chain has TRBV24-1 and TRBJ1-5; no definite D call. The V end was cut by 9 bases, the J end by 0 bases, with 8 bases between. The CDR3 is 13 residues long. Germline lookup yields CDR1 KGHDR and CDR2 SFDVKD. CDR3 nucleotides: TGTGCCACCCCGAGCTGTAGCAATCAGCCCCAGCATTTT. It yields the protein CATPSCSNQPQHF.

J is TRBJ1-5 and V is TRBV12-3 or TRBV12-4; no reliable D call. This CDR3 region has 13 residues. V lost 1 base, J lost 3 bases, and 4 bases lay in between. In nucleotides, the CDR3 is TGTGCCAGCAGTTTAGGGCACAATCAGCCCCAGCATTTT. Translation: CASSLGHNQPQHF.

This chain connects TRBV11-2 to TRBJ1-3; D remains ambiguous. V was trimmed by 1 base and J by 0 bases, leaving 10 bases between them. CDR3 size: 16 residues. From germline, CDR1 is SGHAT and CDR2 FQNNGV. The CDR3 bases are TGTGCCAGCAGCTTAGTTGGAGTCCCCTCTGGAAACACCATATATTTT. Encoded protein: CASSLVGVPSGNTIYF.

The chain joins TRBV4-2 to TRBJ1-6, with TRBD1 identical over 8 bases. Germline CDR1 reads LGHNA; CDR2 reads YNFKEQ. This CDR3 is built from 16 residues. The ends lost 4 bases at V and 6 bases at J; junction bases unmatched: 8. The CDR3 loop is CASSLTGDRSNSPLHF. The DNA for the CDR3 is TGTGCCAGCAGCCTGACAGGGGATAGGAGTAATTCACCCCTCCACTTT.

V and J are TRBV12-3 or TRBV12-4 and TRBJ1-1, with D uncertain. The CDR3 loop spans 12 amino acids. V lost 8 bases and J 2 bases, leaving 9 bases between the germline ends. CDR3 protein: CASVLLNTEAFF. CDR3 nucleotides: TGTGCCAGCGTACTCCTTAACACTGAAGCTTTCTTT.

V usage is TRBV7-2 and J usage is TRBJ1-4, with D perhaps TRBD1 (6 bases). CDR3 length: 14 residues. Germline CDR1 is SGHTA and CDR2 is FQGNSA. V lost 0 bases and J lost 8, with 10 bases in between. CDR3 in amino acids: CASSLAGAGEKLFF. The CDR3 DNA is TGTGCCAGCAGCTTAGCGGGGGCGGGCGAAAAACTGTTTTTT.

The gene calls are TRBV19 and TRBJ1-1; a weak D match, TRBD1 (5 bases). From germline, CDR1 is LNHDA and CDR2 SQIVND (reference sequence). Trimming removed 4 bases from V and 5 bases from J, with 23 bases in between. This CDR3 contains 17 residues. CDR3 in amino acids: CASSTRRVGTGRTEAFF. DNA for the CDR3: TGTGCCAGTAGTACGCGCCGGGTGGGGACTGGTAGGACTGAAGCTTTCTTT.

The genes are TRBV3-1 (or the pseudogene TRBV3-2) and TRBJ2-4; 7 nucleotides align to TRBD2. In germline, CDR1 is LGHDT, CDR2 YNNKEL (reference sequence). J lost 0 bases, V lost 0 bases, and 11 bases had no gene match. There are 19 residues in the CDR3. CDR3 sequence (DNA): TGTGCCAGCAGCCAAGATCAGAGGGGCGGGGGACTAGCCAAAAACATTCAGTACTTC. It specifies CASSQDQRGGGLAKNIQYF.

The chain links TRBV6-6 to TRBJ1-6; D may be TRBD1 (6 bases). V lost 6 bases and J 5 bases, leaving 8 bases between the germline ends. The CDR3 covers 13 residues. CDR1 is MNHNY and CDR2 is SVGAGI in the germline V gene (reference sequence). CDR3 sequence (DNA): TGTGCCAGCAGAAGACAGGATAATTCACCCCTCCACTTT. It is translated as CASRRQDNSPLHF.